The present T cell receptor (beta chain) was sequenced within a study of shared clonotypes between healthy human individuals. Turning to this clone: Its specificity is not known.

Only in-frame clones appear in the TCRdb table, and some are missing; sequencing was by immunoSEQ multiplex PCR. The sample consists of roughly 1,800,000 clones, roughly 95% of them appearing once. General observations from the study: Tissues were not sampled, only blood, and their repertoires likely differ. Naive CD4 clonotype sharing across a handful of donors was 5% to 6%.

The naive CD8 fraction comprised CD45RO-negative cells positively selected for CCR7 and excluded terminally differentiated effector memory CD45RA+ cells. Germline values: CDR1 PRHDT, CDR2 FYEKMQ (reference sequence). V gave up 5 bases and J gave up 0 bases, with 12 bases separating them. The CDR3 is 15 residues long. Specimen: naive CD8+ T cells sorted from blood. This receptor was identified in a man in his late teens or twenties in good health. The chain uses TRBV13 and TRBJ2-3; D remains unclear. This CDR3 is CASSPGSPSTDTQYF. CDR3 sequence (DNA): TGTGCCAGCAGCCCCGGAAGTCCCAGCACAGATACGCAGTATTTT.